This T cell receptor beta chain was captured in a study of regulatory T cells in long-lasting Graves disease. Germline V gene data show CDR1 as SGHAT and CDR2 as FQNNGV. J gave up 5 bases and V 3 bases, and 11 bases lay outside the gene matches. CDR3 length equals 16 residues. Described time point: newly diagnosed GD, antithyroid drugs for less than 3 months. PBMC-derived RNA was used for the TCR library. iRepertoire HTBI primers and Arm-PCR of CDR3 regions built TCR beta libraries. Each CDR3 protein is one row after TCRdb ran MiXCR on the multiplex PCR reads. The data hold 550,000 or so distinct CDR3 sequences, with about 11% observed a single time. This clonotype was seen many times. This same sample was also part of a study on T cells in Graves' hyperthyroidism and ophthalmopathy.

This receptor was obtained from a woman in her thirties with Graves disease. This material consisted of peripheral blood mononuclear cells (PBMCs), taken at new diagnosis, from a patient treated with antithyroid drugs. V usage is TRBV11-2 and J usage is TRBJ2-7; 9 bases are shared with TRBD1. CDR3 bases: TGTGCCAGCAGCTTCAAGGGACAGGGCCTACAGGACGAGCAGTACTTC. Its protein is CASSFKGQGLQDEQYF. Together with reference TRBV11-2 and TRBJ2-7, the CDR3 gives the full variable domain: EAGVAQSPRYKIIEKRQSVAFWCNPISGHATLYWYQQILGQGPKLLIQFQNNGVVDDSQLPKDRFSAERLKGVDSTLKIQPAKLEDSAVYLCASSFKGQGLQDEQYFGPGTRLTVT.